This T cell receptor beta chain appears in the sequencing data of a study of T cell responses to AZD1222 COVID-19 vaccine. Comments on this clone: Antigen unknown.

The V and J ends lost 5 bases and 4 bases, in that order; junction bases with no gene match: 12. Per germline, CDR1 SGHAT and CDR2 FQNNGV. The CDR3 length is 18 residues. Generated by immunoSEQ multiplex PCR, the TCRdb table keeps only in-frame clones and is missing some. This table holds about 93,000 clones, around 87% found once. Points from the study as a whole: Baseline seropositivity characterized only six AZD1222 recipients.

The specimen comprised peripheral blood, sampled 28 days after the second AZD1222 dose. The sequence was collected from an adult who received the AZD1222 COVID-19 vaccine. The V gene is TRBV11-2, the J gene TRBJ2-6; the match to TRBD2 covers 9 bases. The CDR3 DNA follows: TGTGCCAGCAGCACCTCGCGGACTAGCGTGGAGGGGGCCAACGTCCTGACTTTC. As protein: CASSTSRTSVEGANVLTF.